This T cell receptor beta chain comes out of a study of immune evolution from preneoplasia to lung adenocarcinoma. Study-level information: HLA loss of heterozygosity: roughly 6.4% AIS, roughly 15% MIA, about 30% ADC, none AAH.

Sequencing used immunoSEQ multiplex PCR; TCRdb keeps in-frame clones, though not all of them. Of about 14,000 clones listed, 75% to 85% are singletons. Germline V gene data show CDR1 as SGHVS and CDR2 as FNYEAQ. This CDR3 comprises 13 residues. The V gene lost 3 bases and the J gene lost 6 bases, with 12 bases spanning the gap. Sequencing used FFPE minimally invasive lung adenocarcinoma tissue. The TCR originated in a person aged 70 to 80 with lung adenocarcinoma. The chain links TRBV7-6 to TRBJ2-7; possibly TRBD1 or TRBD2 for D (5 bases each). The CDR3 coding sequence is TGTGCCAGCAGCTTGTTGAGGGGTGGCGAGCAGTACTTC. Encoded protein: CASSLLRGGEQYF.